Below are 21 T cell receptor beta chains sequenced from a single sample in a study of T cells after yellow fever vaccination. TCRdb fed the 5' RACE reads into MiXCR, producing one record per CDR3 protein. This table holds approximately 450,000 distinct CDR3 sequences, around 19% found once. The sample consisted of PBMCs, taken before the yellow fever booster vaccination. Receptors were obtained from a man between 18 and 29 years old who received the YFV17D yellow fever vaccine.

This clonotype showed up just a few times. This chain connects TRBV20-1 to TRBJ1-2; no definite D call. Germline V gene sequence: CDR1 DFQATT, CDR2 SNEGSKA (reference sequence). With 1 base removed from V and 8 bases from J, the gap between germline ends came to 8 bases. The CDR3 is made up of 11 amino acids. The CDR3 is CSARVQRGYTF. CDR3 DNA sequence: TGCAGTGCTAGAGTACAGCGGGGCTACACCTTC.

This clonotype has more than one count but fewer than ten. The CDR3, as DNA: TGCAGCGTGTCCTCGGGTTCTAACTATGGCTACACCTTC. Protein: CSVSSGSNYGYTF. V gene TRBV29-1 combines with J gene TRBJ1-2, with no clear D. Trimming stripped 6 bases from V and 0 bases from J, with 11 bases between. Germline-derived CDR1 and CDR2 are SQVTM and ANQGSEA. This CDR3 has 13 amino acids. Filled out from reference TRBV29-1 and TRBJ1-2, the complete variable domain reads SAVISQKPSRDICQRGTSLTIQCQVDSQVTMMFWYRQQPGQSLTLIATANQGSEATYESGFVIDKFPISRPNLTFSTLTVSNMSPEDSSIYLCSVSSGSNYGYTFGSGTRLTVV.

This chain uses TRBV2 with TRBJ2-7, with D possibly matching TRBD1 (6 bases). The CDR3 contains 12 residues. From germline, CDR1 is SNHLY and CDR2 FYNNEI. The CDR3 coding sequence is TGTGCCAGCAGAGGACAGACCTACGAGGAGTACGTC. It specifies CASRGQTYEEYV.

The rearrangement links TRBV10-1 to TRBJ2-3; the D gene could be TRBD1 or TRBD2 (5 bases each). Germline assignment: CDR1 WNHNN and CDR2 SYGVQD (reference sequence). V lost 0 bases and J lost 7, with 8 bases in between. This CDR3 contains 13 residues. This CDR3 reads CASSESRGNTQYF. The CDR3 bases are TGCGCCAGCAGTGAGTCCCGGGGCAATACGCAGTATTTT.

This clonotype appeared a few times. Germline is not matched at one junction end, which may reflect a read error. The V and J genes are TRBV9 and TRBJ2-5, with D unclear. CDR1 and CDR2 (germline): SGDLS, YYNGEE. This CDR3 comprises 14 residues. In nucleotides, the CDR3 is TGTGCCAGCAGCGGAGACCTCCTCCAAAAGACCCAGTACTTC. Translation: CASSGDLLQKTQYF.

The rearrangement links TRBV20-1 to TRBJ2-7, with D possibly matching TRBD2 (6 bases). There are 16 residues in the CDR3. Trimming took off 1 base at V and 2 bases at J, with 18 bases between the two ends. Germline CDR1 and CDR2: DFQATT and SNEGSKA (reference sequence). The CDR3 protein is CSARGGTQPITYEQYF. CDR3 DNA sequence: TGCAGTGCTAGAGGGGGGACTCAGCCGATAACCTACGAGCAGTACTTC.

The chain recombines TRBV7-2 with TRBJ2-3; TRBD2 matches at 12 bases. V gave up 5 bases and J gave up 3 bases; unmatched junction bases: 6. Germline CDR1 reads SGHTA; CDR2 reads FQGNSA. This CDR3 comprises 16 residues. CDR3 residues: CASSVLAGGLTDTQYF. CDR3 in DNA: TGTGCCAGCAGCGTACTAGCGGGGGGATTAACAGATACGCAGTATTTT.

V gene TRBV27 combines with J gene TRBJ2-6; D remains unclear. This CDR3 has 15 residues. V was trimmed by 2 bases and J by 5 bases, leaving 10 bases between them. Per germline, CDR1 MNHEY and CDR2 SMNVEV (reference sequence). CDR3: CASSLNDARANVLTF. In nucleotides, the CDR3 is TGTGCCAGCAGTTTAAACGATGCTAGGGCCAACGTCCTGACTTTC.

This clonotype was seen a few times. J is TRBJ2-7 and V is TRBV5-1, with D possibly being TRBD2 (6 bases). The CDR3 contains 13 residues. V shed 5 bases and J shed 2 bases, with 11 bases lying between them. Germline loops: CDR1 SGHRS, CDR2 YFSETQ. The CDR3 nucleotides are TGCGCCAGCAGTCGGGAGACCCCCTACGAGCAGTACTTC. Its translation: CASSRETPYEQYF.

The rearrangement uses TRBV6-1 and TRBJ2-3; D is unclear. Per germline, CDR1 MNHNS and CDR2 SASEGT. The CDR3 sequence is 13 residues long. V lost 2 bases, J lost 3 bases, and 6 bases lay in between. This CDR3 reads CASSEMMTDTQYF. In nucleotides, the CDR3 is TGTGCCAGCAGTGAAATGATGACAGATACGCAGTATTTT.

The chain couples TRBV28 to TRBJ1-2; maybe TRBD1 (5 bases). V lost 6 bases, J lost 4 bases, and 12 bases lay in between. Germline CDR1 and CDR2: MDHEN and SYDVKM. This CDR3 is 13 amino acids long. The CDR3 DNA reads as TGTGCCAGCAGCCGTGGGGGTGCCTATGGCTACACCTTC. Residues: CASSRGGAYGYTF.

This clonotype has only a few counts. The chain carries TRBV10-3 and TRBJ2-7, with D possibly being TRBD2 (5 bases). CDR3 length equals 13 residues. Germline lookup yields CDR1 ENHRY and CDR2 SYGVKD. With 2 bases removed from V and 6 bases from J, the gap between germline ends came to 11 bases. In DNA, the CDR3 is TGTGCCATCAGTGAGGCTGTAGCGCGCGAGCAGTACTTC. This sequence encodes CAISEAVAREQYF.

The chain combines TRBV12-3 or TRBV12-4 with TRBJ2-4; unclear D gene. Trimming left V 2 bases short and J 5 bases short, with 10 bases between. The CDR3 is made up of 14 amino acids. The CDR3 protein is CASSLFGGQNIQYF. DNA of the CDR3: TGTGCCAGCAGTTTATTTGGCGGTCAAAACATTCAGTACTTC.

The table lists this clonotype with a few counts. The chain links TRBV2 to TRBJ1-6; the D is unclear. Germline assignment: CDR1 SNHLY and CDR2 FYNNEI. The CDR3 contains 16 residues. V was trimmed by 3 bases and J by 0 bases, leaving 9 bases between them. The CDR3 nucleotides read TGTGCCAGCAGTGACGTAGCGAGCTCCTATAATTCACCCCTCCACTTT. It translates to CASSDVASSYNSPLHF.

This clonotype came up a few times. The chain recombines TRBV29-1 with TRBJ2-7, with D unresolved. V shed 0 bases and J shed 3 bases, with 6 bases lying between them. The CDR3 extends over 12 amino acids. Germline loops: CDR1 SQVTM, CDR2 ANQGSEA. The CDR3 loop reads CSVEDTVYEQYF. The DNA of the CDR3 is TGCAGCGTTGAAGACACCGTCTACGAGCAGTACTTC.

The rearrangement joins TRBV7-3 to TRBJ2-3, with 9 bases matching TRBD1. This CDR3 contains 14 residues. Per germline, CDR1 SGHTA and CDR2 FQGTGA. J gave up 11 bases and V 5 bases, and 11 bases lay outside the gene matches. The CDR3 DNA sequence: TGTGCCAGCAGCCCCATGGACAGGGGCCGTCGGCAGTATTTT. Its protein is CASSPMDRGRRQYF. Filled out from reference TRBV7-3 and TRBJ2-3, the complete variable domain reads GAGVSQTPSNKVTEKGKYVELRCDPISGHTALYWYRQSLGQGPEFLIYFQGTGAADDSGLPNDRFFAVRPEGSVSTLKIQRTERGDSAVYLCASSPMDRGRRQYFGPGTRLTVL.

The gene calls are TRBV3-1 and TRBJ2-3; 9 nucleotides line up with TRBD2. The CDR3 length is 16 residues. The V segment lost 3 bases and the J segment 1 base; nucleotides outside the gene matches: 5. Germline V lookup: CDR1 LGHDT, CDR2 YNNKEL (reference sequence). This CDR3 is CASSHIRTSGTDTQYF. The CDR3 bases are TGTGCCAGCAGCCATATAAGGACTAGCGGCACAGATACGCAGTATTTT.

This chain connects TRBV20-1 to TRBJ2-5; a possible D gene is TRBD2 (7 bases). CDR3 length: 18 residues. The germline CDR1 and CDR2 sequences are DFQATT and SNEGSKA (reference sequence). V gave up 3 bases and J gave up 3 bases, with 26 bases separating them. As DNA, the CDR3 is TGCAGTGCTAGGGGGAGGGTTCTCCAGCGGGGACAAGAAGAGACCCAGTACTTC. Its translation is CSARGRVLQRGQEETQYF.

This sequence joins TRBV11-2 and TRBJ2-2; possible D gene TRBD1, 7 bases. The CDR3 covers 16 residues. Germline-derived CDR1 and CDR2 are SGHAT and FQNNGV. Trimming took 1 base from V and 6 from J, leaving 15 bases between them. CDR3 coding DNA: TGTGCCAGCAGCTTAGTTCTCAGGGGGGAGGCCGGGGAGCTGTTTTTT. It translates to CASSLVLRGEAGELFF.

There are many counts of this clonotype. The rearrangement uses TRBV6-5 and TRBJ2-2; the D is unclear. CDR3 length: 14 amino acids. The germline gives CDR1 MNHEY, CDR2 SVGAGI. V shed 5 bases and J shed 0 bases, with 7 bases lying between them. CDR3 DNA: TGTGCCAGCAGTGTAGCTTCGAACACCGGGGAGCTGTTTTTT. Translated, it gives CASSVASNTGELFF.

CDR3 nucleotide sequence: TGTGCCAGCAGCCGGGACTTTCCCCGCACAGATACGCAGTATTTT. Amino acids: CASSRDFPRTDTQYF. This rearrangement joins TRBV7-2 to TRBJ2-3, with D tentatively TRBD2 (6 bases). Germline lookup yields CDR1 SGHTA and CDR2 FQGNSA. CDR3 length: 15 residues. The V end lost 5 bases, the J end lost 1 base, and 13 bases lay between the germline ends.